These 12 T cell receptor beta chains share one sample of origin, sequenced in a study of blood T cell repertoires in COVID-19. Measured with immunoSEQ multiplex PCR; TCRdb has only the in-frame clones, and not every one. The data show around 390,000 clones, more than 75% seen once. The sample taken for sequencing was PBMCs or T cells enriched from blood (not recorded which). The origin of the receptors is a woman aged 45-65 years who had recovered from COVID-19.

V usage is TRBV6-2 or TRBV6-3 and J usage is TRBJ2-5, with 10 bases lining up with TRBD2. The J segment lost 1 base and the V segment lost 6 bases, leaving 2 bases of the junction unmatched. Germline CDR1 is MNHEY and CDR2 is SVGEGT. CDR3 length equals 14 residues. The chain's CDR3 is CASRPSGGQETQYF. The CDR3 bases are TGTGCCAGCAGGCCTAGCGGGGGCCAAGAGACCCAGTACTTC.

The CDR3 sequence: CATSPLVGAKGYTF. In DNA form, the CDR3 reads TGTGCCACCAGCCCTTTGGTGGGGGCAAAAGGCTACACCTTC. The V and J genes are TRBV15 and TRBJ1-2, with TRBD1 as a possible D gene (6 bases). Trimming removed 5 bases at V and 8 bases at J, with 18 bases between. The CDR3 consists of 14 residues. CDR1 is LNHNV and CDR2 is YYDKDF in the germline V gene (reference sequence).

The genes are TRBV7-9 and TRBJ2-7; D ambiguous. The V end lost 4 bases, the J end lost 0 bases, and 4 bases lay between the germline ends. The CDR3 has 12 residues. Germline lookup yields CDR1 SEHNR and CDR2 FQNEAQ (reference sequence). The CDR3 bases are TGTGCCAGCAGCTGGAGCTCCTACGAGCAGTACTTC. Translated, it gives CASSWSSYEQYF.

The chain recombines TRBV19 with TRBJ1-2; D gene uncertain. V lost 7 bases and J 4 bases, leaving 10 bases between the germline ends. Germline V CDR1 and CDR2: LNHDA, SQIVND (reference sequence). The CDR3 totals 12 residues. CDR3 in amino acids: CASTEQSYGYTF. CDR3 DNA sequence: TGTGCCAGTACTGAACAGAGCTATGGCTACACCTTC.

The chain has TRBV6-5 and TRBJ2-1, with D possibly TRBD1 on 6 matching bases. The CDR3 consists of 13 residues. Germline loops: CDR1 MNHEY, CDR2 SVGAGI. Between the trimmed V and J ends, which lost 5 bases and 7 bases, there was a span of 12 bases. The CDR3 DNA reads TGTGCCAGCAGTACCCTAGGGGGAAATGAGCAGTTCTTC. This gives the protein CASSTLGGNEQFF.

V usage is TRBV6-5 and J usage is TRBJ2-2; 9 bases are shared with TRBD1. V dropped 8 bases and J dropped 6; count of bases not matched to a gene: 10. Germline CDR1 MNHEY, CDR2 SVGAGI. The CDR3 sequence is 15 residues long. The DNA for the CDR3 is TGTGCCAGCGCCGGGACAGGGACAATTCCCGGGGAGCTGTTTTTT. It specifies CASAGTGTIPGELFF.

The rearrangement joins TRBV4-1 to TRBJ2-7; D is ambiguous. Germline assignment: CDR1 MGHRA and CDR2 YSYEKL. The CDR3 sequence is 16 residues long. Trimming removed 1 base from V and 5 bases from J, with 18 bases in between. CDR3 DNA: TGCGCCAGCAGCCAAGCCCCTGAAGGTCCAGGCGACGAGCAGTACTTC. This sequence encodes CASSQAPEGPGDEQYF.

A few counts support this clone. The chain links TRBV4-1 to TRBJ2-2; possible D gene TRBD1, 6 bases. The germline V gene has CDR1 MGHRA and CDR2 YSYEKL. This CDR3 is built from 16 residues. Trimming removed 1 base from V and 0 bases from J, with 9 bases in between. This chain's CDR3 is CASSQGGHANTGELFF. CDR3 in DNA: TGCGCCAGCAGCCAAGGGGGACACGCGAACACCGGGGAGCTGTTTTTT.

The gene calls are TRBV6-5 and TRBJ1-3; 7 nucleotides match TRBD1. Germline V gene sequence: CDR1 MNHEY, CDR2 SVGAGI. The CDR3 has 15 amino acids. The V gene end was trimmed by 10 bases and the J gene end by 0 bases; junction bases not matched to a gene: 9. The CDR3 DNA reads TGTGCCATCAGGGGACAGCAGAGCTCTGGAAACACCATATATTTT. Encoded protein: CAIRGQQSSGNTIYF.

V and J are TRBV9 and TRBJ1-5, with a possible D match to TRBD1 (5 bases). V lost 0 bases and J 5 bases, leaving 12 bases between the germline ends. The CDR3 covers 15 residues. The V gene's germline CDR1 is SGDLS and CDR2 YYNGEE. The CDR3 sequence: CASSVDLWGDQPQHF. The CDR3 DNA is TGTGCCAGCAGCGTAGATCTCTGGGGGGATCAGCCCCAGCATTTT. Variable domain in full (rest from reference TRBV9 and TRBJ1-5): DSGVTQTPKHLITATGQRVTLRCSPRSGDLSVYWYQQSLDQGLQFLIQYYNGEERAKGNILERFSAQQFPDLHSELNLSSLELGDSALYFCASSVDLWGDQPQHFGDGTRLSIL.

The chain links TRBV15 to TRBJ2-2; 9 nucleotides agree with TRBD2. The germline V gene has CDR1 LNHNV and CDR2 YYDKDF (reference sequence). V lost 6 bases, J lost 5 bases, and 4 bases stayed unmatched. This CDR3 comprises 14 residues. The CDR3 nucleotides are TGTGCCACCAGGGGAAGCGGGGGGACCGGGGAGCTGTTTTTT. It translates to CATRGSGGTGELFF. Based on the CDR3 plus reference TRBV15 and TRBJ2-2, the full variable domain is DAMVIQNPRYQVTQFGKPVTLSCSQTLNHNVMYWYQQKSSQAPKLLFHYYDKDFNNEADTPDNFQSRRPNTSFCFLDIRSPGLGDTAMYLCATRGSGGTGELFFGEGSRLTVL.

This clone was seen just once. The chain is built from TRBV12-3 or TRBV12-4 and TRBJ1-1, with D perhaps matching TRBD1 (5 bases). The CDR3 has 13 amino acids. The V gene lost 2 bases and the J gene lost 6 bases, with 10 bases spanning the gap. CDR3 nucleotide sequence: TGTGCCAGCAGTTTAAAGGGAGGGGCTGAAGCTTTCTTT. Amino acid sequence: CASSLKGGAEAFF.